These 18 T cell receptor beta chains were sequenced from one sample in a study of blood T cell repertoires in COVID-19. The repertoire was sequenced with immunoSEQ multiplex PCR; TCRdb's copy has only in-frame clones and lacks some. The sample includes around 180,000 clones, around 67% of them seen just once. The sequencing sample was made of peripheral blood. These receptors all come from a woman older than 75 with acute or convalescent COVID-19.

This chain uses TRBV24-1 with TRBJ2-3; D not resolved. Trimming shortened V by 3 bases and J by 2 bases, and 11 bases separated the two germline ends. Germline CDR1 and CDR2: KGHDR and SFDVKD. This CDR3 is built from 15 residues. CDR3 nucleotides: TGTGCCACCAGTGATGGTCGGTCTTACACAGATACGCAGTATTTT. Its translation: CATSDGRSYTDTQYF.

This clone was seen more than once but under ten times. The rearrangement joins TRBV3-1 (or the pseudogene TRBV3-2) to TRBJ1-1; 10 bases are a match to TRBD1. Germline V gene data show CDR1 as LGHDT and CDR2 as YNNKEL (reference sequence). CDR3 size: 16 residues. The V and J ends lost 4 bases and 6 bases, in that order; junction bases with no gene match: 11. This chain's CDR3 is CASSPGTGVKRAEAFF. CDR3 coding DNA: TGTGCCAGCAGCCCAGGGACAGGGGTTAAGAGGGCTGAAGCTTTCTTT.

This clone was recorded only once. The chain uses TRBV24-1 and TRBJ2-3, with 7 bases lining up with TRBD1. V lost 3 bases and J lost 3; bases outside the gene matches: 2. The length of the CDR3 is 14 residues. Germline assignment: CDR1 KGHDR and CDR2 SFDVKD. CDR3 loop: CATSDKQGTDTQYF. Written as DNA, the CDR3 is TGTGCCACCAGTGATAAACAGGGGACAGATACGCAGTATTTT.

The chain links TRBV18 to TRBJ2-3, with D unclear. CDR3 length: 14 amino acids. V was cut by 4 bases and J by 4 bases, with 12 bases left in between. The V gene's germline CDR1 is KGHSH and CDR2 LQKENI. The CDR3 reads CASSLNGVPDTQYF. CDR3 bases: TGTGCCAGCTCACTAAACGGAGTTCCAGATACGCAGTATTTT.

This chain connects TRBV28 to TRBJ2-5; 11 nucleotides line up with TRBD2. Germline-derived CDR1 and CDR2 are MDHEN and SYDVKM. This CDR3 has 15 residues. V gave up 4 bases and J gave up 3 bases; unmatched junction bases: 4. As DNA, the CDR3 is TGTGCCAGCAGTTATGGGGGACTAGCGGAAGAGACCCAGTACTTC. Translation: CASSYGGLAEETQYF.

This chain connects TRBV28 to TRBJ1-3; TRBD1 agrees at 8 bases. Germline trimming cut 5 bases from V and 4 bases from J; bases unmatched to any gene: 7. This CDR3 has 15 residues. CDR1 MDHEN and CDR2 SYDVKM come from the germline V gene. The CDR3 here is CASSQTGGSGNTIYF. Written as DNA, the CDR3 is TGTGCCAGCAGTCAAACAGGGGGATCCGGAAACACCATATATTTT.

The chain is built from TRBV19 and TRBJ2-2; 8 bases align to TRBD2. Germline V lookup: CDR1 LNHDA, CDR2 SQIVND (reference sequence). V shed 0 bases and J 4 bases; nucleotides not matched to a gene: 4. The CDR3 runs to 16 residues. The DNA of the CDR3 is TGTGCCAGTAGTATAGATGGGCTAGCGGGCACCGGGGAGCTGTTTTTT. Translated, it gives CASSIDGLAGTGELFF. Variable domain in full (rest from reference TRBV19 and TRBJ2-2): DGGITQSPKYLFRKEGQNVTLSCEQNLNHDAMYWYRQDPGQGLRLIYYSQIVNDFQKGDIAEGYSVSREKKESFPLTVTSAQKNPTAFYLCASSIDGLAGTGELFFGEGSRLTVL.

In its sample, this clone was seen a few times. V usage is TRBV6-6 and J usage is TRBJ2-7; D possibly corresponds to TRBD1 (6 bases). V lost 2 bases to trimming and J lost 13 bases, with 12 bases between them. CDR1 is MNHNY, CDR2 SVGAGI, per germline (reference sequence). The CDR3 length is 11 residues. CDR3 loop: CASSYLDSLYF. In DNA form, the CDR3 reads TGTGCCAGCAGTTACCTGGACAGCCTCTACTTC.

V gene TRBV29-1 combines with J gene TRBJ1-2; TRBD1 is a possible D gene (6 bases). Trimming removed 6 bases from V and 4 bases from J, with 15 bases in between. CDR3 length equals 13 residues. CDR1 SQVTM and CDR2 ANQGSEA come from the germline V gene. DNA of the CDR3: TGCAGCGTCGGCTGGGGGGGCGGCTATGGCTACACCTTC. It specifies CSVGWGGGYGYTF.

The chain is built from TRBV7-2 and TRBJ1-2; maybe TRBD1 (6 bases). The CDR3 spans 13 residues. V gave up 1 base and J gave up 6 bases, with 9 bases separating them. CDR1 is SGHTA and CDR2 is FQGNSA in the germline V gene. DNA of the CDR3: TGTGCCAGCAGCTTAGACAGGGATCATGGCTACACCTTC. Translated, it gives CASSLDRDHGYTF.

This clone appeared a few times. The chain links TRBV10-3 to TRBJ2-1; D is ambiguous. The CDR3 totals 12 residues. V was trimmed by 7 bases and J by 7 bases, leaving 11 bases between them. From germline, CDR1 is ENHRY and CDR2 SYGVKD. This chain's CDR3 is CAITDNWNEQFF. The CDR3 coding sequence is TGTGCCATCACTGATAACTGGAATGAGCAGTTCTTC.

CDR3: CASSLGLAGVSEQFF. In DNA form, the CDR3 reads TGTGCCAGCAGCCTAGGACTAGCGGGAGTCTCTGAGCAGTTCTTC. The V and J genes are TRBV7-8 and TRBJ2-1; 13 bases agree with TRBD2. The trim removed 5 bases at V and 9 bases at J, leaving 7 bases unmatched. This CDR3 region has 15 residues. CDR1 and CDR2 from the germline V gene are SGHVS and FQNEAQ.

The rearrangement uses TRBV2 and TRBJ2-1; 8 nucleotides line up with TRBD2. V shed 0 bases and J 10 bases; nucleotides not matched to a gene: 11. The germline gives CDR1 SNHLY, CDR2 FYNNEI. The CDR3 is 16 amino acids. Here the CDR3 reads CASSEASSGRAREQFF. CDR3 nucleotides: TGTGCCAGCAGTGAAGCATCGAGCGGGAGAGCTCGCGAGCAGTTCTTC.

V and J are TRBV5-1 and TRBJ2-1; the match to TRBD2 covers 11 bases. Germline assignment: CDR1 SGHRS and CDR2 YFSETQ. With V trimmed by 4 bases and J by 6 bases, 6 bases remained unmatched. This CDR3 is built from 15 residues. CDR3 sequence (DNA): TGCGCCAGCAGCATTGGACTAGCGGGTATCAATGAGCAGTTCTTC. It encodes CASSIGLAGINEQFF.

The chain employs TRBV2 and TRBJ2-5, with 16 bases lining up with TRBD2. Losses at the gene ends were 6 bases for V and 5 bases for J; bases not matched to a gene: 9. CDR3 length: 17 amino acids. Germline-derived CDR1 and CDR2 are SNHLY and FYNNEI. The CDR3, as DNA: TGTGCCAGCAGACCCGGGACTAGCGGGAGGGCCGGGGAGACCCAGTACTTC. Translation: CASRPGTSGRAGETQYF.

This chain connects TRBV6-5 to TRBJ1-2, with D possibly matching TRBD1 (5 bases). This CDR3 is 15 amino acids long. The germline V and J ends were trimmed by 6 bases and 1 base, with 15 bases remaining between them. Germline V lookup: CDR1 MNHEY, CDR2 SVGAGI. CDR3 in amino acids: CASRGKQDVNYGYTF. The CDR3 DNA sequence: TGTGCCAGCAGAGGAAAACAGGATGTTAACTATGGCTACACCTTC.

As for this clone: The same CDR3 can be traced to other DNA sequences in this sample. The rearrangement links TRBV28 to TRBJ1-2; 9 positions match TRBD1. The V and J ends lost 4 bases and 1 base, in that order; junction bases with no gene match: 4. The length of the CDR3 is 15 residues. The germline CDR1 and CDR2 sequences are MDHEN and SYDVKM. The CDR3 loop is CASSSGGQGNYGYTF. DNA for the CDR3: TGTGCCAGCAGTTCGGGGGGACAGGGTAACTATGGCTACACCTTC.

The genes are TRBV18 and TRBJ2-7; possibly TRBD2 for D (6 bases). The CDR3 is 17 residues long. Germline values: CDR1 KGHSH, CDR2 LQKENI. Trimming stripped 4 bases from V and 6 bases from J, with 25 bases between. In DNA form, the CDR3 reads TGTGCCAGCTCACTAACTCGACTAGGCCTGGTGTTCACCGAGCAGTACTTC. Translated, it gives CASSLTRLGLVFTEQYF.